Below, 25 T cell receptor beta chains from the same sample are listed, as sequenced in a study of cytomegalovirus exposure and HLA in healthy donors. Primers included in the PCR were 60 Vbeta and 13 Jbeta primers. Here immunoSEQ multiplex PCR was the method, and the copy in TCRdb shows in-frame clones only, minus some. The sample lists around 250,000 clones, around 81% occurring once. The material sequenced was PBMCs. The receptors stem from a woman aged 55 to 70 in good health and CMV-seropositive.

CDR3 coding DNA: TGCGCCAGCAGCTTGGGCGGGGCCCGGGCCACTGAAGCTTTCTTT. Residues: CASSLGGARATEAFF. J is TRBJ1-1 and V is TRBV5-1, with a weak D call TRBD1 (5 bases). Trimming pared 0 bases from V and 4 bases from J, leaving 13 bases between. Germline loops: CDR1 SGHRS, CDR2 YFSETQ. The CDR3 contains 15 residues.

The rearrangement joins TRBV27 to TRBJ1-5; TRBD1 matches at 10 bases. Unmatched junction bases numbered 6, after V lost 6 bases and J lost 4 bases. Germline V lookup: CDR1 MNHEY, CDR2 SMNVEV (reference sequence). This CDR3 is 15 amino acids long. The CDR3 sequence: CASRPGTGVNQPQHF. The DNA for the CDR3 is TGTGCCAGCAGACCCGGGACAGGGGTTAATCAGCCCCAGCATTTT.

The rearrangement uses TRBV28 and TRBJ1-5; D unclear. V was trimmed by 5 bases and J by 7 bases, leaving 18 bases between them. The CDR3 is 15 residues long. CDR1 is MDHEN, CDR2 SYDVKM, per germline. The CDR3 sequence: CASSALQVGRQPQHF. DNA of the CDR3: TGTGCCAGCAGTGCCCTCCAGGTTGGGAGGCAGCCCCAGCATTTT.

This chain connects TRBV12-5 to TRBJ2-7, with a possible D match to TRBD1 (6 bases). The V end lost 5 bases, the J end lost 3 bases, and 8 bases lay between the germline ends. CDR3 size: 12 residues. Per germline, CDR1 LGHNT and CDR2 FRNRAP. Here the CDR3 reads CASGRDNYEQYF. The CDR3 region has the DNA TGTGCTAGTGGTAGGGACAACTACGAGCAGTACTTC.

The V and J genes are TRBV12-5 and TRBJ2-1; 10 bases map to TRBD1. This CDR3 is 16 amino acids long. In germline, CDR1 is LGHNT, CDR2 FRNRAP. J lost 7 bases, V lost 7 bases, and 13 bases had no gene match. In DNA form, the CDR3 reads TGTGCTAGTGCGAAACAGACAGGGGGCGGTCGAAATGAGCAGTTCTTC. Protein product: CASAKQTGGGRNEQFF. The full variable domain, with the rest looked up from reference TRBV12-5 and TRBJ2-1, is DARVTQTPRHKVTEMGQEVTMRCQPILGHNTVFWYRQTMMQGLELLAYFRNRAPLDDSGMPKDRFSAEMPDATLATLKIQPSEPRDSAVYFCASAKQTGGGRNEQFFGPGTRLTVL.

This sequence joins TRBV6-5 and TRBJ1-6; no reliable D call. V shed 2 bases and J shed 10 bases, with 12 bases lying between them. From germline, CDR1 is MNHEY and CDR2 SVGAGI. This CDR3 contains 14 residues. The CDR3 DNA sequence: TGTGCCAGCAGTTACGTTCGGGGAAACTCACCCCTCCACTTT. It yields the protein CASSYVRGNSPLHF.

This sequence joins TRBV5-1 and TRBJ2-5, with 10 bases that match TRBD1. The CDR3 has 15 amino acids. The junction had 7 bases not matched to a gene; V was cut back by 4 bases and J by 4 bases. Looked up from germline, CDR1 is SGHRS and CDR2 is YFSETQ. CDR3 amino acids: CASSVGTGVRETQYF. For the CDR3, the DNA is TGCGCCAGCAGCGTCGGGACAGGGGTTCGAGAGACCCAGTACTTC.

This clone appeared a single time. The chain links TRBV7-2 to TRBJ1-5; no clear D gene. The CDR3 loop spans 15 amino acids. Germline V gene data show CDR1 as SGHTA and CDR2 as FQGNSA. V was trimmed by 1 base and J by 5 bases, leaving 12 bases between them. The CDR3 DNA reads TGTGCCAGCAGCTTAGACACGGGGTACTATCAGCCCCAGCATTTT. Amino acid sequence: CASSLDTGYYQPQHF.

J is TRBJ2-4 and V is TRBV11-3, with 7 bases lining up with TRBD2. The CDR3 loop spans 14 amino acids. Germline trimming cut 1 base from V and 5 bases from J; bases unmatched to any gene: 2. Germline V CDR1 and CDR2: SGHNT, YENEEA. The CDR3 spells CASSLASGENIQYF. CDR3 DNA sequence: TGTGCCAGCAGCTTAGCCAGCGGGGAAAACATTCAGTACTTC.

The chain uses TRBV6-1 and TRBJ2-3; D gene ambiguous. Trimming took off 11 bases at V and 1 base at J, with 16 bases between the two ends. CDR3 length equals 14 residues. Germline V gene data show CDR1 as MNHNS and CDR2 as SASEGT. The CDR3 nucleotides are TGTGCCGCGACCAGGTCTTTCGGCACAGATACGCAGTATTTT. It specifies CAATRSFGTDTQYF.

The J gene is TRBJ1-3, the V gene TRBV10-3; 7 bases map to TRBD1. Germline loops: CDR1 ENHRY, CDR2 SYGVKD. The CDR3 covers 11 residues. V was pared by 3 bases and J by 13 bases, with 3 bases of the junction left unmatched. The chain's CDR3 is CAISDEDRIYF. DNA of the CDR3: TGTGCCATCAGTGACGAGGACAGGATATATTTT.

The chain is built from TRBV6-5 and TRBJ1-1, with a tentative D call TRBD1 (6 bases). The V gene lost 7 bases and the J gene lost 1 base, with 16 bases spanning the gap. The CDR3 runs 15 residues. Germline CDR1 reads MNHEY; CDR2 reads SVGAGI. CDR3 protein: CASTPYGTSNTEAFF. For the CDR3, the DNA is TGTGCCAGCACCCCCTACGGGACATCGAACACTGAAGCTTTCTTT.

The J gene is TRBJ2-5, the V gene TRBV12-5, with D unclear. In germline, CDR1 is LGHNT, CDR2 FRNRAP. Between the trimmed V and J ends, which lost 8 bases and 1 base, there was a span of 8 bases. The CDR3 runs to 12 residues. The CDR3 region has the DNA TGTGCTAGTAACACACCCCAAGAGACCCAGTACTTC. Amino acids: CASNTPQETQYF. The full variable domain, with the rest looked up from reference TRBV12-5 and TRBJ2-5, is DARVTQTPRHKVTEMGQEVTMRCQPILGHNTVFWYRQTMMQGLELLAYFRNRAPLDDSGMPKDRFSAEMPDATLATLKIQPSEPRDSAVYFCASNTPQETQYFGPGTRLLVL.

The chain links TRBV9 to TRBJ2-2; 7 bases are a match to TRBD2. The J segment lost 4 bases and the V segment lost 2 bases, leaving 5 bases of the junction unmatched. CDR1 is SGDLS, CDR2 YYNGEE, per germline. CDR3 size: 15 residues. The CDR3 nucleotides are TGTGCCAGCAGCGTCCCGGGGAGGGGCACCGGGGAGCTGTTTTTT. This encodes CASSVPGRGTGELFF.

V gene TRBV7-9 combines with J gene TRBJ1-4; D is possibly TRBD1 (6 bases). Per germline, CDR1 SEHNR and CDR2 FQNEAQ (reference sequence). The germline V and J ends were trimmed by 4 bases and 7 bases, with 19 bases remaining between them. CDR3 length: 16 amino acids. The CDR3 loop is CASSSPRGQWSEKLFF. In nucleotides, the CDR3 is TGTGCCAGCAGCTCCCCAAGAGGACAGTGGAGTGAAAAACTGTTTTTT.

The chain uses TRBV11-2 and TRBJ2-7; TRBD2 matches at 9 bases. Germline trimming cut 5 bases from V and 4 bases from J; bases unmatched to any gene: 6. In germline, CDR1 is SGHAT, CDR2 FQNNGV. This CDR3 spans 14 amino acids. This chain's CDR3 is CASSLSGSRYEQYF. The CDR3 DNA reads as TGTGCCAGCAGCCTTAGCGGGAGTCGTTACGAGCAGTACTTC.

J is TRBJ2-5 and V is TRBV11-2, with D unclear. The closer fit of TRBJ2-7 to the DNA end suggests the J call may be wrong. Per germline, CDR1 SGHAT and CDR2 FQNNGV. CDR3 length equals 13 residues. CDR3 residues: CASSLLQRYEQYF. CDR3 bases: TGTGCCAGCAGCTTACTCCAGAGGTACGAGCAGTACTTC.

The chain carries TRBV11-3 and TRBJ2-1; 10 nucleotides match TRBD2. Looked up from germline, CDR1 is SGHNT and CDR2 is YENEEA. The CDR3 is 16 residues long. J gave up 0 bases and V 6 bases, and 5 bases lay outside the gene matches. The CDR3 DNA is TGTGCCAGCAGTCTTAGCGGGAGGTACTCCTACAATGAGCAGTTCTTC. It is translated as CASSLSGRYSYNEQFF.

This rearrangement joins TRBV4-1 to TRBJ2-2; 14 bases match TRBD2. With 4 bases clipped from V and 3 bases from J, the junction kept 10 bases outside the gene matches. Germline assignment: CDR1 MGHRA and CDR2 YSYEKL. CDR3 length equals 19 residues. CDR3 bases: TGCGCCAGCAGCCCCATCGGACTAGCGGGAGGAGGCTACACCGGGGAGCTGTTTTTT. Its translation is CASSPIGLAGGGYTGELFF.

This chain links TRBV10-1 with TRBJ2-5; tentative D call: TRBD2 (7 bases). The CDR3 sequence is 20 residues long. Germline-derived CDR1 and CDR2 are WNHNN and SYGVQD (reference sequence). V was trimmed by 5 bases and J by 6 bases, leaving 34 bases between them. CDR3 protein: CASSKTRGWEDKGGWQTQYF. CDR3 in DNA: TGCGCCAGCAGTAAAACCCGAGGTTGGGAAGACAAGGGGGGGTGGCAGACCCAGTACTTC.

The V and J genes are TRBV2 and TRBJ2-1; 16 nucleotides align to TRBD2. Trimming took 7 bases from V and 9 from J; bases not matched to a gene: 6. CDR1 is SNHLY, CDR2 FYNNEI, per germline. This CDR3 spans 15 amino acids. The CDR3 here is CASKGTSGRGGEQFF. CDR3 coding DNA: TGTGCCAGCAAGGGGACTAGCGGGAGGGGTGGTGAGCAGTTCTTC.

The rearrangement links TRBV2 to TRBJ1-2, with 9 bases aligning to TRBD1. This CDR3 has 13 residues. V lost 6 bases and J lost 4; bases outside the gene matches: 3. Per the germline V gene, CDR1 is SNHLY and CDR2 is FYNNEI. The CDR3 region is CASRGDRAYGYTF. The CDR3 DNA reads TGTGCCAGCAGAGGGGACAGGGCCTATGGCTACACCTTC. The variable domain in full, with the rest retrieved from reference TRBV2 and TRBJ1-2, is EPEVTQTPSHQVTQMGQEVILRCVPISNHLYFYWYRQILGQKVEFLVSFYNNEISEKSEIFDDQFSVERPDGSNFTLKIRSTKLEDSAMYFCASRGDRAYGYTFGSGTRLTVV.

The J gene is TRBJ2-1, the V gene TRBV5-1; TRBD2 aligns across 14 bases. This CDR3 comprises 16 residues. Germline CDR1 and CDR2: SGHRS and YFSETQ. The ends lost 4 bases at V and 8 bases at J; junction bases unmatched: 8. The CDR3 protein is CASSPSGTSGSDEQFF. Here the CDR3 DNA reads TGCGCCAGCAGCCCCTCCGGGACTAGCGGGAGTGATGAGCAGTTCTTC.

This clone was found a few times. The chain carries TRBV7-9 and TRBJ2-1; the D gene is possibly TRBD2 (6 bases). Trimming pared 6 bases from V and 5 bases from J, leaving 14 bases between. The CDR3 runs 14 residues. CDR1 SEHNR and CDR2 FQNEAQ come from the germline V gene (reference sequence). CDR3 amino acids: CASSTGTGNNEQFF. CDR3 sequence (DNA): TGTGCCAGCAGTACCGGGACTGGCAACAATGAGCAGTTCTTC.

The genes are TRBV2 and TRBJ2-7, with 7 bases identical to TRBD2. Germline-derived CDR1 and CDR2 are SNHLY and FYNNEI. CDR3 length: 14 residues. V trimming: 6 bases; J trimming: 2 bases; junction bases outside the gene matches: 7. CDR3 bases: TGTGCCAGCAGGAGACTAGCCCAGACCTACGAGCAGTACTTC. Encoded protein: CASRRLAQTYEQYF.